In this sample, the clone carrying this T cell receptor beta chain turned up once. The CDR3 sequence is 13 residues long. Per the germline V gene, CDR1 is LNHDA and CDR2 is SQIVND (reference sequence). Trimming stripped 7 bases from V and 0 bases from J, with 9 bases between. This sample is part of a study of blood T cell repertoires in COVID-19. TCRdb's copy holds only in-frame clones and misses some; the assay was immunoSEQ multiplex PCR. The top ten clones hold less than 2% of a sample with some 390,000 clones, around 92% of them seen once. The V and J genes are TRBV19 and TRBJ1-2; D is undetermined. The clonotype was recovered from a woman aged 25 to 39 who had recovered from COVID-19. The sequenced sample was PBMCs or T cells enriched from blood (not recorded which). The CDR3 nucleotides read TGTGCCAGTAAGCATCCCTCTAACTATGGCTACACCTTC. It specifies CASKHPSNYGYTF.